A single sample is the source of the 14 T cell receptor beta chains below, sequenced in a study of blood T cells in healthy people across ages. The use of a sample-barcoded 5' primer and a J-beta primer mix characterized a second PCR of about 7 to 12 cycles. TCRdb recomputed calls from the 5' RACE reads with MiXCR, one row per CDR3 protein. The table records 600,000 or so distinct CDR3 sequences, around 31% of them present only once. Specimen: blood. These receptors came from a woman of 80 years or more in good health.

Comment on this clonotype: This may be a read error: a much more frequent sequence differs by one nucleotide. CDR3 coding DNA: TGTGCCAGCAGTGAAGCCCGGACAGGGTGGGATGGCTACACCTTC. It is translated as CASSEARTGWDGYTF. The chain couples TRBV6-1 to TRBJ1-2; TRBD1 agrees at 8 bases. The germline CDR1 and CDR2 sequences are MNHNS and SASEGT. The junction had 6 bases not matched to a gene; V was cut back by 0 bases and J by 6 bases. The CDR3 is made up of 15 amino acids.

As for this clonotype: A much larger clone sits a single nucleotide away, making a read error possible. The gene calls are TRBV12-3 or TRBV12-4 and TRBJ2-1; D may be TRBD2 (5 bases). V dropped 6 bases and J dropped 9 bases, with 18 bases sitting between them. The CDR3 is 14 residues long. The CDR3, as DNA: TGTGCCAGCAGACTGGGTTCCCAGGCGGGTGAGCAGTTCTTC. Translating gives CASRLGSQAGEQFF.

This clonotype showed up many times. The rearrangement uses TRBV4-1 and TRBJ1-4; possible D gene TRBD1, 5 bases. The germline V gene encodes CDR1 MGHRA and CDR2 YSYEKL. The CDR3 consists of 14 residues. The ends were cut back, 6 bases at V and 6 bases at J, with 14 bases in the middle. CDR3 sequence reads: CASRLELGDEKLFF. CDR3 in DNA: TGCGCCAGCAGGCTCGAGTTAGGGGATGAAAAACTGTTTTTT.

J is TRBJ1-2 and V is TRBV6-1, with D possibly TRBD1 on 5 matching bases. V shed 2 bases and J shed 4 bases, with 14 bases lying between them. The CDR3 runs 15 residues. CDR1 and CDR2 (germline): MNHNS, SASEGT. The CDR3 here is CASSETQGYGYGYTF. CDR3 in DNA: TGTGCCAGCAGTGAAACTCAGGGATATGGCTATGGCTACACCTTC.

As for this clonotype: One end of the junction does not line up with germline, which may come from a read error. V is TRBV7-7 and J is TRBJ2-3, with 7 bases that match TRBD2. The germline CDR1 and CDR2 sequences are SSHAT and FNYEAQ (reference sequence). This CDR3 is built from 13 residues. The CDR3 DNA is TGTGCTAGCAGCCGGGACTACGGGGATACGCAGTATTTT. It yields the protein CASSRDYGDTQYF.

This clonotype was seen only a few times. This chain connects TRBV13 to TRBJ1-6, with D perhaps matching TRBD1 (5 bases). The CDR3 spans 16 residues. CDR1 is PRHDT, CDR2 FYEKMQ, per germline (reference sequence). Trimming removed 5 bases at V and 8 bases at J, with 19 bases between. CDR3 sequence: CASSVRDSLSDSPLHF. CDR3 DNA sequence: TGTGCCAGCAGCGTACGGGACTCCCTAAGCGATTCACCCCTCCACTTT.

This clonotype was picked up many times. The chain uses TRBV13 and TRBJ2-3; possibly TRBD2 for D (6 bases). CDR3 length equals 14 residues. V was clipped by 4 bases and J by 0 bases, with 8 bases between them. Germline CDR1 is PRHDT and CDR2 is FYEKMQ (reference sequence). For the CDR3, the DNA is TGTGCCAGCAGCTACGGGGGAAGCACAGATACGCAGTATTTT. Protein product: CASSYGGSTDTQYF.

The chain couples TRBV10-3 to TRBJ2-1; D possibly corresponds to TRBD2 (5 bases). The end of the DNA is better explained by TRBJ2-7, so the J call may be wrong. The CDR3 loop spans 15 amino acids. Germline loops: CDR1 ENHRY, CDR2 SYGVKD. CDR3 residues: CAISELRVTYNEQYF. CDR3 bases: TGTGCCATCAGTGAGTTGAGGGTTACCTACAATGAGCAGTACTTC.

The sample holds many counts of this clonotype. The V call is TRBV6-2 or TRBV6-3, the J call TRBJ2-7; 7 bases map to TRBD1. The CDR3 is 16 residues long. Germline V lookup: CDR1 MNHEY, CDR2 SVGEGT. V lost 7 bases, J lost 3 bases, and 15 bases stayed unmatched. Here the CDR3 DNA reads TGTGCCAGCACGTCTCCAAACAGGGGAAAAGGCTACGAGCAGTACTTC. Translation gives CASTSPNRGKGYEQYF.

V usage is TRBV5-6 and J usage is TRBJ1-4; D unclear. V lost 4 bases and J lost 12, with 13 bases in between. Germline CDR1 reads SGHDT; CDR2 reads YYEEEE. This CDR3 comprises 12 residues. CDR3 in DNA: TGTGCCAGCAGCCGTCCCTCTTTGGAACTGTTTTTT. Translation gives CASSRPSLELFF.

This clonotype was detected a few times. The V call is TRBV11-3, the J call TRBJ2-1; 9 bases match TRBD2. V shed 1 base and J 2 bases; nucleotides not matched to a gene: 3. Germline-derived CDR1 and CDR2 are SGHNT and YENEEA. This CDR3 has 16 residues. This CDR3 is CASSLGTSGPYNEQFF. The CDR3 bases are TGTGCCAGCAGCTTAGGTACTAGCGGGCCCTACAATGAGCAGTTCTTC. Variable domain in full (rest from reference TRBV11-3 and TRBJ2-1): EAGVVQSPRYKIIEKKQPVAFWCNPISGHNTLYWYLQNLGQGPELLIRYENEEAVDDSQLPKDRFSAERLKGVDSTLKIQPAELGDSAVYLCASSLGTSGPYNEQFFGPGTRLTVL.

The chain employs TRBV7-2 and TRBJ2-7; unclear D gene. The CDR3 has 13 amino acids. With 5 bases removed from V and 5 bases from J, the gap between germline ends came to 13 bases. CDR1 SGHTA and CDR2 FQGNSA come from the germline V gene. The CDR3 DNA is TGTGCCAGCAGCCTGATGTTTGGTGACGAGCAGTACTTC. Translating it yields CASSLMFGDEQYF. The full variable domain, in which reference TRBV7-2 and TRBJ2-7 provide the parts outside the CDR3, is GAGVSQSPSNKVTEKGKDVELRCDPISGHTALYWYRQSLGQGLEFLIYFQGNSAPDKSGLPSDRFSAERTGGSVSTLTIQRTQQEDSAVYLCASSLMFGDEQYFGPGTRLTVT.

The chain combines TRBV7-9 with TRBJ1-1, with 10 bases lining up with TRBD1. Unmatched junction bases numbered 4, after V lost 5 bases and J lost 1 base. Germline V CDR1 and CDR2: SEHNR, FQNEAQ (reference sequence). CDR3 length: 15 residues. CDR3 nucleotides: TGTGCCAGCAGCGAAGACAGGGGGCCGAACACTGAAGCTTTCTTT. Its translation: CASSEDRGPNTEAFF.

Concerning this clonotype: This may be a read error, as it is one base from a much larger clone. The V call is TRBV7-2, the J call TRBJ2-1; TRBD2 matches at 11 bases. This CDR3 is built from 17 residues. In germline, CDR1 is SGHTA, CDR2 FQGNSA. CDR3 nucleotide sequence: TGTGCCAACAGCTTAGAGGGCCTCCTAGCGGGGGGCAATGAGCAGTTCTTC. The encoded protein is CANSLEGLLAGGNEQFF.